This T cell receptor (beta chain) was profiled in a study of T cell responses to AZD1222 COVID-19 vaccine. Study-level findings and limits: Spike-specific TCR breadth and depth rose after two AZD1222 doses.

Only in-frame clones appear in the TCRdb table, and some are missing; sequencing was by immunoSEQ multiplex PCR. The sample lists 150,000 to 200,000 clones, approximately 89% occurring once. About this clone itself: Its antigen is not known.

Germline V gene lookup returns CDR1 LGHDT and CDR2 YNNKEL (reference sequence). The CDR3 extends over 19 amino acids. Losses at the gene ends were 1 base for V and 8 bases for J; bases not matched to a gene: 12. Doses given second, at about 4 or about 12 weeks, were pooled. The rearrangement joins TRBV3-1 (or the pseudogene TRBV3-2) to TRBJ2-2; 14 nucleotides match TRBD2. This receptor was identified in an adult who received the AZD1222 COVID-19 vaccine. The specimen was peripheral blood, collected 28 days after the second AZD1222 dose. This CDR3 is CASSQVPARTSGGPGELFF. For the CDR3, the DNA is TGTGCCAGCAGCCAAGTGCCTGCGCGGACTAGCGGGGGGCCTGGGGAGCTGTTTTTT.